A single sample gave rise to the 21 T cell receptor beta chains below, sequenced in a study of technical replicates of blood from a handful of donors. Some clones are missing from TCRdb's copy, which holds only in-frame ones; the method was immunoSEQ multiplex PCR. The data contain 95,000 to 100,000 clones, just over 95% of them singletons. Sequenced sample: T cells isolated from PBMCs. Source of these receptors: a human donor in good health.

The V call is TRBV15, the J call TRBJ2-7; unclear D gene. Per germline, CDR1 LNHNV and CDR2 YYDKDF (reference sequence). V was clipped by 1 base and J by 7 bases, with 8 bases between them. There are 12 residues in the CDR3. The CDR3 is CATSRVGREQYF. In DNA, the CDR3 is TGTGCCACCAGCAGAGTTGGCAGGGAGCAGTACTTC. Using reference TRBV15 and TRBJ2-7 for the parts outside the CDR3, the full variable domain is DAMVIQNPRYQVTQFGKPVTLSCSQTLNHNVMYWYQQKSSQAPKLLFHYYDKDFNNEADTPDNFQSRRPNTSFCFLDIRSPGLGDTAMYLCATSRVGREQYFGPGTRLTVT.

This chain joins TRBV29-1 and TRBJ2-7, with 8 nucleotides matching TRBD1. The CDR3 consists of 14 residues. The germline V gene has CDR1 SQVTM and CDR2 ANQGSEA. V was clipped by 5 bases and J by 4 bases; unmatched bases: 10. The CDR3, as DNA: TGCAGCGTTTCCGGACAGGGTGCCAGGTACGAGCAGTACTTC. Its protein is CSVSGQGARYEQYF.

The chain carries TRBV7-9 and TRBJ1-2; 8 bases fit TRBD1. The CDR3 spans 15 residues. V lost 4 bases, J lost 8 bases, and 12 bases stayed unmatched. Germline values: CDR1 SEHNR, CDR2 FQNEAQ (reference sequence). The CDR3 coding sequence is TGTGCCAGCAGCTCCGGGGACAGGCCCTCATTCGGCTACACCTTC. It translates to CASSSGDRPSFGYTF.

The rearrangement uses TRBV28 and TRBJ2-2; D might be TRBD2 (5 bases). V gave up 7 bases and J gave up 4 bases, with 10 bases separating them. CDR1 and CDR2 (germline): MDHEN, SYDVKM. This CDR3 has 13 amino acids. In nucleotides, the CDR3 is TGTGCCAGCAACTGGAGGAGCACCGGGGAGCTGTTTTTT. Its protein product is CASNWRSTGELFF.

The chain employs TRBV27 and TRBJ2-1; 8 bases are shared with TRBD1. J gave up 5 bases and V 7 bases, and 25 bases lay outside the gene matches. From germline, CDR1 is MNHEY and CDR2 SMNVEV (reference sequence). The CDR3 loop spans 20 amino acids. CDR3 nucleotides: TGTGCCAGCACACCATATGCAAGGACAGGGCCCCGGCGGGAACACAATGAGCAGTTCTTC. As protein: CASTPYARTGPRREHNEQFF.

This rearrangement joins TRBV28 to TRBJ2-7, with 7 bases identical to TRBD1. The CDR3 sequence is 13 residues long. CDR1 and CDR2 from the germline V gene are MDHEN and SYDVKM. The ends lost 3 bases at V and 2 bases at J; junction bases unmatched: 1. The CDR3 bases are TGTGCCAGCAGTTTGACAGGGCCCTACGAGCAGTACTTC. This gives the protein CASSLTGPYEQYF.

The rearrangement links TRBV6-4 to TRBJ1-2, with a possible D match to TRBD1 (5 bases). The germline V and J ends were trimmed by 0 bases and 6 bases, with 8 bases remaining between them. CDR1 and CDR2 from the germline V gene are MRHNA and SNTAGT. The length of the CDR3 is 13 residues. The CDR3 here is CASSDSGLNGYTF. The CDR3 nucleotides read TGTGCCAGCAGTGACTCGGGACTCAATGGCTACACCTTC.

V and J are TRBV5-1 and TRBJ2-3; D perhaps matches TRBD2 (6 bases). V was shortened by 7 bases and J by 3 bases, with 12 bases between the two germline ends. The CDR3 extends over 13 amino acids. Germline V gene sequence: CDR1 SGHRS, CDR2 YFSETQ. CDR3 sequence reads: CASSGSGTDTQYF. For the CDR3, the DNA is TGCGCCAGCTCCGGGAGTGGGACAGATACGCAGTATTTT.

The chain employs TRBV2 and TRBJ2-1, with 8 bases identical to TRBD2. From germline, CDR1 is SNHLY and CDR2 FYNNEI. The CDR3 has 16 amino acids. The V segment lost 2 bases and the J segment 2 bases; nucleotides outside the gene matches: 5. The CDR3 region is CASSESGRGAYNEQFF. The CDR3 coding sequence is TGTGCCAGCAGTGAATCGGGGCGGGGGGCCTACAATGAGCAGTTCTTC.

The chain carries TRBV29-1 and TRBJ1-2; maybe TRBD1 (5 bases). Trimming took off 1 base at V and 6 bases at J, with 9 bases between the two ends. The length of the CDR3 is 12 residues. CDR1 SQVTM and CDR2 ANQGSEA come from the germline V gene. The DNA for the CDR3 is TGCAGCGTTGAAGGGCAGGGAAATGGCTACACCTTC. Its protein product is CSVEGQGNGYTF.

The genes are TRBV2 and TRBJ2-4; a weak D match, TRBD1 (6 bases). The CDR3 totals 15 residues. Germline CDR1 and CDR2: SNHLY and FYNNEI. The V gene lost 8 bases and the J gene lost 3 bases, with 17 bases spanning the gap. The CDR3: CASQSPGVDKNIQYF. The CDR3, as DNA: TGTGCCAGCCAATCCCCAGGGGTTGACAAAAACATTCAGTACTTC.

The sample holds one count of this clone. The CDR3 DNA follows: TGTGCCTGGAGTGCGCCCGGGACAGGGGACTATGGCTACACCTTC. Translating it yields CAWSAPGTGDYGYTF. The chain combines TRBV30 with TRBJ1-2; 10 bases map to TRBD1. Trimming cost V 1 base and J 3 bases; bases outside gene matches: 5. This CDR3 region has 15 residues. Looked up from germline, CDR1 is GTSNPN and CDR2 is SVGIG (reference sequence).

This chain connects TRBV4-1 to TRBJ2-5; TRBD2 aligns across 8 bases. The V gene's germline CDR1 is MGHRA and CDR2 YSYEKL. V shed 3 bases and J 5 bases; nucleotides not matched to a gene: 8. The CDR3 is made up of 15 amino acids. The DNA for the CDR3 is TGCGCCAGCAGCCACCGTTGGCGGGAGGAGGAGACCCAGTACTTC. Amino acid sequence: CASSHRWREEETQYF.

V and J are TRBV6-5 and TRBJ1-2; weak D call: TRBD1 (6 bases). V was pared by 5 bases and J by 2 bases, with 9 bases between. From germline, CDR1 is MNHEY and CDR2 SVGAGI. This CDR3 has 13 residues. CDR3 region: CASSVDRNYGYTF. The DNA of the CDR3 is TGTGCCAGCAGTGTAGACAGGAACTATGGCTACACCTTC.

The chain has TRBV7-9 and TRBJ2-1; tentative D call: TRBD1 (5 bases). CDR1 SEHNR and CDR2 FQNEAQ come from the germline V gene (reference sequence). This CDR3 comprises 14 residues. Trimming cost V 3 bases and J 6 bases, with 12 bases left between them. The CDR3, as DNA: TGTGCCAGCAGCTTTAGGGGATCCGGCAATGAGCAGTTCTTC. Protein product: CASSFRGSGNEQFF.

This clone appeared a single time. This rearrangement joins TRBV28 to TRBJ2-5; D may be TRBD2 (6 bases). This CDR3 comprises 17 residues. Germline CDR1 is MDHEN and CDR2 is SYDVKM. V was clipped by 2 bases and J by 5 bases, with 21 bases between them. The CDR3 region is CASSLGWDSTWGETQYF. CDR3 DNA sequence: TGTGCCAGCAGTTTAGGTTGGGACTCTACTTGGGGGGAGACCCAGTACTTC.

The CDR3 sequence: CASSLVRNTEAFF. CDR3 nucleotides: TGTGCCAGCAGCTTAGTCAGGAACACTGAAGCTTTCTTT. The genes are TRBV11-2 and TRBJ1-1; D is uncertain. Trimming removed 1 base at V and 1 base at J, with 4 bases between. In germline, CDR1 is SGHAT, CDR2 FQNNGV. CDR3 length: 13 residues.

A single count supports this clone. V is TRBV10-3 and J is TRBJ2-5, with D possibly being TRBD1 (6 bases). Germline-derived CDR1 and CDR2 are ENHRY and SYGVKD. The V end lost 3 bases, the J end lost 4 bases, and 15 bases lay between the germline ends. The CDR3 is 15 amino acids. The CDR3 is CAISDTGQLGETQYF. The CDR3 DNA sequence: TGTGCCATCAGTGACACTGGACAGTTAGGAGAGACCCAGTACTTC.

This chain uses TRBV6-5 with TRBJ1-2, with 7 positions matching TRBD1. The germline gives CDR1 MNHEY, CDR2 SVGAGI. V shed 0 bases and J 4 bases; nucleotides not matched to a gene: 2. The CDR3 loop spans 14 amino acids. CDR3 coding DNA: TGTGCCAGCAGTTACTCGACAGGGCTCTATGGCTACACCTTC. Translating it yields CASSYSTGLYGYTF.

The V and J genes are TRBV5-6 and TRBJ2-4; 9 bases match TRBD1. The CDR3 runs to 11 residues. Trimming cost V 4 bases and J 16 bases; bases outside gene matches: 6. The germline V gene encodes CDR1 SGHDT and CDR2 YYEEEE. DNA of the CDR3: TGTGCCAGCAGCGCAGGGACAGGGTCTTACTTC. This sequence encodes CASSAGTGSYF.

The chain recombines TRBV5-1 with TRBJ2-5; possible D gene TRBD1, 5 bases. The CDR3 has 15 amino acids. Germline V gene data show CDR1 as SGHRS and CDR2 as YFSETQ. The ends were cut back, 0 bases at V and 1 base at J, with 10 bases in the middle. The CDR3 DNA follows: TGCGCCAGCAGCTTGGCCGTTGACAGCCAAGAGACCCAGTACTTC. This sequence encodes CASSLAVDSQETQYF.